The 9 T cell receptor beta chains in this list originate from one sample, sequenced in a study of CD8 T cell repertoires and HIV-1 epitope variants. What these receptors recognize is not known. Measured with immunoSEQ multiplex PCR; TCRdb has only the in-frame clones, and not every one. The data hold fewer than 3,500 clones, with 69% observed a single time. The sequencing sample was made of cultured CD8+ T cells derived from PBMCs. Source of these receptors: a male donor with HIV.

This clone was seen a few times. The CDR3 nucleotides read TGTGCCAGCAGCTTGGGCATTGACTGGACGAATGGCTACACCTTC. Its translation is CASSLGIDWTNGYTF. The V call is TRBV5-4, the J call TRBJ1-2; D is ambiguous. Trimming pared 0 bases from V and 6 bases from J, leaving 15 bases between. The CDR3 covers 15 residues. Germline V gene data show CDR1 as SGHNT and CDR2 as YYREEE (reference sequence).

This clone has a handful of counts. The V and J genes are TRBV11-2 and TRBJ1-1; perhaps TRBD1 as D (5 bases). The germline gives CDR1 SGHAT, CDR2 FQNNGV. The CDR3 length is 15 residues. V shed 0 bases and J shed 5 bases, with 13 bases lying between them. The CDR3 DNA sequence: TGTGCCAGCAGCTTAGATTGGCAGGGAAGGACTGAAGCTTTCTTT. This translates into CASSLDWQGRTEAFF.

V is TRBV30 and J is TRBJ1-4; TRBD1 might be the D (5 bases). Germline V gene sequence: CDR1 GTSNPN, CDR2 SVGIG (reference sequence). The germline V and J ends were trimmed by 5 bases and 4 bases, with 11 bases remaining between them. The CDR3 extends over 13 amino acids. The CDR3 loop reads CAWAGGGNEKLFF. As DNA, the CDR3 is TGTGCCTGGGCCGGGGGGGGTAATGAAAAACTGTTTTTT.

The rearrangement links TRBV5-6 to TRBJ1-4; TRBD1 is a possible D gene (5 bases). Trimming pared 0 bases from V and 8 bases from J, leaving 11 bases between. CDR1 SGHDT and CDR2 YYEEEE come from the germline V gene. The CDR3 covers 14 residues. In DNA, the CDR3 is TGTGCCAGCAGCTTGGCACAGGAAGGCGAAAAACTGTTTTTT. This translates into CASSLAQEGEKLFF.

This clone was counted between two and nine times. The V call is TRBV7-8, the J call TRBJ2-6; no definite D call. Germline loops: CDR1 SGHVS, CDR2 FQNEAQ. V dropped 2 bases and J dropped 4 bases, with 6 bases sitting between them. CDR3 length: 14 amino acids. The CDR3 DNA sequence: TGTGCCAGCAGCTTAAGCCCAGGGGCCAACGTCCTGACTTTC. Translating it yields CASSLSPGANVLTF.

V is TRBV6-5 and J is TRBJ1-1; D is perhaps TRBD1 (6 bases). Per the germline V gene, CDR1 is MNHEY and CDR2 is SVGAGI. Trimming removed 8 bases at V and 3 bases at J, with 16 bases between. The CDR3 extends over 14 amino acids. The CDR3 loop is CASGGWGADTEAFF. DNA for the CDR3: TGTGCCAGCGGGGGCTGGGGGGCGGACACTGAAGCTTTCTTT.

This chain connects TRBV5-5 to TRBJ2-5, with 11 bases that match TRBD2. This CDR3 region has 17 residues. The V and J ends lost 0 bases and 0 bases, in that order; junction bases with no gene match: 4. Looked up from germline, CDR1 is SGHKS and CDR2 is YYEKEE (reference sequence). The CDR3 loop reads CASSLDLAGGHQETQYF. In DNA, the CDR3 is TGTGCCAGCAGCTTGGATCTAGCGGGAGGCCACCAAGAGACCCAGTACTTC.

CDR3 coding DNA: TGCAGCGTTGAAGATCTTATAGAGACCCAGTACTTC. Encoded protein: CSVEDLIETQYF. V and J are TRBV29-1 and TRBJ2-5; the D is unclear. V was trimmed by 0 bases and J by 4 bases, leaving 6 bases between them. Germline V gene lookup returns CDR1 SQVTM and CDR2 ANQGSEA. The CDR3 has 12 amino acids.

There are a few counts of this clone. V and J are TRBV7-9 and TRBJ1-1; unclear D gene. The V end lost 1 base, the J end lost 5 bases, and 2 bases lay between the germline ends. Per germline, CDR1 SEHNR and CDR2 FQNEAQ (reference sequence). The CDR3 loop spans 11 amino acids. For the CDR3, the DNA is TGTGCCAGCAGCTTAGATACTGAAGCTTTCTTT. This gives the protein CASSLDTEAFF.